Given below is one TCR beta chain in context. The CDR3 sequence is 17 residues long. Germline-derived CDR1 and CDR2 are SGDLS and YYNGEE. Trimming stripped 4 bases from V and 5 bases from J, with 24 bases between. The data were taken from a study of regulatory T cells in long-lasting Graves disease. Construction of the TCR beta libraries employed iRepertoire HTBI primers in conjunction with Arm-PCR of CDR3 regions. TCRdb itself ran the multiplex PCR reads through MiXCR, one entry per CDR3 protein. The sample holds hundreds of thousands of distinct CDR3 sequences, less than 25% seen once. Time point: persistent/refractory GD, antithyroid drugs over 5 years with positive TRAb. PBMCs were the source of the RNA used for TCR sequencing. The authors drew patients from an endocrinology department in Xi'an, China.

The sample was peripheral blood mononuclear cells (PBMCs), taken when the disease was refractory, from a patient treated with antithyroid drugs. The receptor was isolated from a female donor with Graves disease. The chain links TRBV9 to TRBJ1-1, with D unresolved. The CDR3 protein is CASSYDKEFFIGTEAFF. The CDR3 DNA follows: TGTGCCAGCAGCTACGACAAAGAGTTTTTTATTGGAACTGAAGCTTTCTTT. The variable domain in full, with the rest retrieved from reference TRBV9 and TRBJ1-1, is DSGVTQTPKHLITATGQRVTLRCSPRSGDLSVYWYQQSLDQGLQFLIQYYNGEERAKGNILERFSAQQFPDLHSELNLSSLELGDSALYFCASSYDKEFFIGTEAFFGQGTRLTVV.